This T cell receptor (beta chain) came from a study of early T cells in non-severe SARS-CoV-2 infection. Study-level results: VDJdb matches were skewed toward anti-spike CD8 T cell responses.

In its sample, this clonotype was seen a few times. Its antigen is still unknown. Individual cDNA molecules were tagged with unique molecular identifiers, the study reported. TCRdb re-called the 5' RACE reads through MiXCR, storing one row per CDR3 protein. The sample lists approximately 39,000 distinct CDR3 sequences; under 5% were seen once. Trimming stripped 4 bases from V and 4 bases from J, with 15 bases between. CDR1 is SNHLY and CDR2 is FYNNEI in the germline V gene. CDR3 length equals 15 residues. The sample comprised whole blood. This TCR came from an adult who was a healthcare worker with PCR-confirmed SARS-CoV-2 infection or an uninfected control (not recorded which). The V gene is TRBV2, the J gene TRBJ2-3; D unresolved. CDR3 sequence (DNA): TGTGCCAGCAGTGGGAGTAAACAAACTTCAGATACGCAGTATTTT. It specifies CASSGSKQTSDTQYF.